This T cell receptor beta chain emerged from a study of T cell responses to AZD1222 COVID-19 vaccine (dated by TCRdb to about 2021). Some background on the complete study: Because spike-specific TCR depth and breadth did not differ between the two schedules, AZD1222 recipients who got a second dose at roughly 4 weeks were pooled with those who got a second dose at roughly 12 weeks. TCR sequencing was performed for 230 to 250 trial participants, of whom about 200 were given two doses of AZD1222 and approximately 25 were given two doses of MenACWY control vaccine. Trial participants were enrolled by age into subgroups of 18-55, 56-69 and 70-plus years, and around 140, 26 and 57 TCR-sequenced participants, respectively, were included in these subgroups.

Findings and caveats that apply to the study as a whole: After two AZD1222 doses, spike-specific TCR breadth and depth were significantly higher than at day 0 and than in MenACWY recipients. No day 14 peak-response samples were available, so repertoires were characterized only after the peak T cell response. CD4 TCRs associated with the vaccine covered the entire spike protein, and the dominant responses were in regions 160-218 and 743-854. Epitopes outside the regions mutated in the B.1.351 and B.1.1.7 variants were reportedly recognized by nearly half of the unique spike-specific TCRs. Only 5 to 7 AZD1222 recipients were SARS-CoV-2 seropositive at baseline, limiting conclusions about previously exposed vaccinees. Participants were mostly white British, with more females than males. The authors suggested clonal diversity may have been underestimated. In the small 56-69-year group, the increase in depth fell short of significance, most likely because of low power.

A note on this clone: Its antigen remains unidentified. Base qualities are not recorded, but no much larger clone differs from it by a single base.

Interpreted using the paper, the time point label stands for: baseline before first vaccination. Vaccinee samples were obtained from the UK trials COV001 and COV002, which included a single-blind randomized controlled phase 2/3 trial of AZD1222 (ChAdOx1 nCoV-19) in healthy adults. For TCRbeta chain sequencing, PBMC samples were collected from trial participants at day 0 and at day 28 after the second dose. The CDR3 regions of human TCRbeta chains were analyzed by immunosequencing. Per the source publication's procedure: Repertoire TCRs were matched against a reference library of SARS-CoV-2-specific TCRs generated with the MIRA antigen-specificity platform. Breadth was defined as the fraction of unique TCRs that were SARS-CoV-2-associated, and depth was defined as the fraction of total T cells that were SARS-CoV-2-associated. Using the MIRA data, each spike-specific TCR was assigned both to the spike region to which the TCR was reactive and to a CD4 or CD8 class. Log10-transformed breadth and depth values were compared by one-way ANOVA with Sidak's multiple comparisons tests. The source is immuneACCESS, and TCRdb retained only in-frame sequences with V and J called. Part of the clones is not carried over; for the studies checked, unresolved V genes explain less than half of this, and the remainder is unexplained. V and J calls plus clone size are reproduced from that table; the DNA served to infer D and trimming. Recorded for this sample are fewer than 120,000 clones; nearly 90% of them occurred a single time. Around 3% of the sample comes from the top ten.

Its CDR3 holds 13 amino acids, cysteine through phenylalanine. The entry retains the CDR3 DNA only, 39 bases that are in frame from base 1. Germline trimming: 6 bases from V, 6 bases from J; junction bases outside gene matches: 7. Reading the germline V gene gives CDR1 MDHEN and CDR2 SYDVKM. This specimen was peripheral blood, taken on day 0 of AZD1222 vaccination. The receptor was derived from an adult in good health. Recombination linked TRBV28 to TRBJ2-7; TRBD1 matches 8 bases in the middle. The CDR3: CASRPQGVLEQYF. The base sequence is TGTGCCAGCAGGCCACAGGGGGTGCTCGAGCAGTACTTC.